These 19 T cell receptor beta chains originate from one sample sequenced in a study of blood T cell repertoires in COVID-19. TCRdb's table, derived via immunoSEQ multiplex PCR, lists solely in-frame clones and lacks some. This table holds over 45,000 clones, 91% found once. Sequenced: peripheral blood. The receptors come from a human donor in a cohort sampled during active COVID-19.

The chain couples TRBV7-3 to TRBJ2-5, with 7 bases aligning to TRBD2. The CDR3 length is 16 residues. Germline V CDR1 and CDR2: SGHTA, FQGTGA. V dropped 5 bases and J dropped 4; count of bases not matched to a gene: 13. CDR3 bases: TGTGCCAGCAGCACAAATAGCGGCGGGGGAGGAGAGACCCAGTACTTC. It specifies CASSTNSGGGGETQYF.

This clone was recorded only once. The CDR3: CASSQDGFSYNEQFF. The CDR3 coding sequence is TGCGCCAGCAGCCAAGACGGGTTCTCCTACAATGAGCAGTTCTTC. J is TRBJ2-1 and V is TRBV4-3; D unclear. The length of the CDR3 is 15 residues. Germline V gene lookup returns CDR1 LGHNA and CDR2 YSLEER. The germline V and J ends were trimmed by 0 bases and 0 bases, with 6 bases remaining between them.

This clone is a singleton in its sample. V and J are TRBV6-5 and TRBJ1-1, with a tentative D call TRBD1 (6 bases). Germline V gene lookup returns CDR1 MNHEY and CDR2 SVGAGI. There are 15 residues in the CDR3. Deletions cut 5 bases from V and 2 bases from J, with 15 bases between. The CDR3 is CASSQQGNFNTEAFF. The CDR3 DNA reads as TGTGCCAGCAGTCAACAGGGAAACTTTAACACTGAAGCTTTCTTT.

The chain combines TRBV7-3 with TRBJ2-2, with 11 bases lining up with TRBD2. CDR3 length: 15 residues. Germline V gene data show CDR1 as SGHTA and CDR2 as FQGTGA. V shed 2 bases and J 4 bases; nucleotides not matched to a gene: 0. CDR3 DNA: TGTGCCAGCAGCTTAGGGACTAGCGGCACCGGGGAGCTGTTTTTT. This translates into CASSLGTSGTGELFF.

The chain has TRBV6-5 and TRBJ2-5; possible D gene TRBD2, 7 bases. V dropped 8 bases and J dropped 4 bases, with 20 bases sitting between them. Germline CDR1 and CDR2: MNHEY and SVGAGI. This CDR3 comprises 15 residues. The CDR3, as DNA: TGTGCCAGCGCACGAGGGGGGGCCGGTGGAGAGACCCAGTACTTC. Translation gives CASARGGAGGETQYF.

In its sample, this clone ranks as medium-sized. Here the CDR3 reads CASSAPGLANNEQFF. DNA of the CDR3: TGTGCCAGCAGTGCTCCGGGACTAGCTAACAATGAGCAGTTCTTC. The genes are TRBV2 and TRBJ2-1, with 9 bases matching TRBD2. Germline V gene lookup returns CDR1 SNHLY and CDR2 FYNNEI. The ends lost 4 bases at V and 5 bases at J; junction bases unmatched: 6. The CDR3 is made up of 15 amino acids.

The V gene is TRBV6-5, the J gene TRBJ1-5, with D possibly TRBD1 on 6 matching bases. V was shortened by 5 bases and J by 4 bases, with 12 bases between the two germline ends. This CDR3 is built from 14 residues. CDR1 and CDR2 from the germline V gene are MNHEY and SVGAGI. CDR3 bases: TGTGCCAGCAGTCTTAGGGGGGGGAATCAGCCCCAGCATTTT. Its protein product is CASSLRGGNQPQHF.

This clone appeared once. CDR3 amino acids: CASSLSVYGYTF. The CDR3 region has the DNA TGTGCCAGCAGTCTTTCCGTCTATGGCTACACCTTC. The rearrangement uses TRBV28 and TRBJ1-2; no clear D gene. The V gene's germline CDR1 is MDHEN and CDR2 SYDVKM. This CDR3 region has 12 residues. V was clipped by 5 bases and J by 4 bases, with 8 bases between them.

V gene TRBV29-1 combines with J gene TRBJ2-2; 8 bases match TRBD1. The germline gives CDR1 SQVTM, CDR2 ANQGSEA. The junction had 9 bases not matched to a gene; V was cut back by 7 bases and J by 5 bases. This CDR3 has 14 amino acids. CDR3 in DNA: TGCAGCGCTTTCGGACAGGGTAGAACCGGGGAGCTGTTTTTT. This translates into CSAFGQGRTGELFF.

The rearrangement joins TRBV6-2 or TRBV6-3 to TRBJ1-4; D possibly corresponds to TRBD1 (5 bases). The germline gives CDR1 MNHEY, CDR2 SVGEGT. Trimming removed 6 bases from V and 6 bases from J, with 20 bases in between. The CDR3 covers 16 residues. CDR3 bases: TGTGCCAGCAGCCCCTACGCCGGGGGGGATCATGAAAAACTGTTTTTT. It translates to CASSPYAGGDHEKLFF.

The chain links TRBV28 to TRBJ2-7; 8 nucleotides align to TRBD2. V was pared by 2 bases and J by 3 bases, with 6 bases of the junction left unmatched. Germline CDR1 is MDHEN and CDR2 is SYDVKM. The CDR3 is 15 amino acids. This CDR3 reads CASSLAGGGRYEQYF. Written as DNA, the CDR3 is TGTGCCAGCAGTTTAGCGGGGGGAGGGCGCTACGAGCAGTACTTC. The variable domain in full, completed from reference TRBV28 and TRBJ2-7, reads DVKVTQSSRYLVKRTGEKVFLECVQDMDHENMFWYRQDPGLGLRLIYFSYDVKMKEKGDIPEGYSVSREKKERFSLILESASTNQTSMYLCASSLAGGGRYEQYFGPGTRLTVT.

The V and J genes are TRBV5-4 and TRBJ1-5, with 8 bases identical to TRBD1. Germline CDR1 and CDR2: SGHNT and YYREEE (reference sequence). The CDR3 extends over 14 amino acids. V shed 5 bases, J shed 2 bases, and the junction held 3 bases outside the gene matches. The CDR3 region is CASSPGGGNQPQHF. CDR3 in DNA: TGTGCCAGCAGTCCAGGGGGCGGCAATCAGCCCCAGCATTTT.

This clone is a singleton in its sample. V is TRBV4-1 and J is TRBJ2-3; D uncertain. The CDR3 has 16 amino acids. CDR1 MGHRA and CDR2 YSYEKL come from the germline V gene. Trimming took off 0 bases at V and 6 bases at J, with 16 bases between the two ends. CDR3 region: CASSQDPGSFADTQYF. CDR3 DNA: TGCGCCAGCAGCCAAGATCCGGGTAGTTTTGCCGATACGCAGTATTTT.

This clone showed up just a few times. The rearrangement joins TRBV9 to TRBJ1-5; 9 bases are a match to TRBD1. Germline values: CDR1 SGDLS, CDR2 YYNGEE. The V and J ends lost 4 bases and 2 bases, in that order; junction bases with no gene match: 7. The CDR3 consists of 16 residues. The CDR3 sequence is CASSLGTGLGNQPQHF. CDR3 sequence (DNA): TGTGCCAGCAGCCTAGGGACAGGGTTGGGCAATCAGCCCCAGCATTTT.

This clone was seen just once. The chain recombines TRBV2 with TRBJ1-2, with 7 positions matching TRBD1. The germline V gene has CDR1 SNHLY and CDR2 FYNNEI. V was pared by 5 bases and J by 5 bases, with 5 bases of the junction left unmatched. The CDR3 totals 13 residues. DNA for the CDR3: TGTGCCAGCAGTTCCGACAGGGTTTATGGCTACACCTTC. Protein sequence: CASSSDRVYGYTF.

The rearrangement joins TRBV12-3 or TRBV12-4 to TRBJ2-7; perhaps TRBD1 as D (6 bases). This CDR3 has 13 residues. With 3 bases removed from V and 7 bases from J, the gap between germline ends came to 13 bases. CDR3 amino acids: CASSLQGSSEQYF. The CDR3 coding sequence is TGTGCCAGCAGTTTGCAGGGGTCTTCGGAGCAGTACTTC.

J is TRBJ2-5 and V is TRBV2; D is ambiguous. The CDR3 totals 13 residues. V was shortened by 7 bases and J by 0 bases, with 9 bases between the two germline ends. Per germline, CDR1 SNHLY and CDR2 FYNNEI. The CDR3 protein is CASKEYYQETQYF. DNA for the CDR3: TGTGCCAGCAAGGAGTACTACCAAGAGACCCAGTACTTC.

This chain joins TRBV4-3 and TRBJ2-1; 7 bases are a match to TRBD1. The CDR3 runs 18 residues. J was trimmed by 5 bases and V by 0 bases; bases with no gene match: 13. Germline V gene lookup returns CDR1 LGHNA and CDR2 YSLEER. CDR3 sequence reads: CASSQDVGFDRANNEQFF. In nucleotides, the CDR3 is TGCGCCAGCAGCCAAGATGTCGGCTTCGACAGGGCCAACAATGAGCAGTTCTTC.

The chain joins TRBV27 to TRBJ2-1; 11 bases map to TRBD2. With 2 bases clipped from V and 15 bases from J, the junction kept 12 bases outside the gene matches. This CDR3 is 15 amino acids long. Per germline, CDR1 MNHEY and CDR2 SMNVEV (reference sequence). CDR3 protein: CASSLKELAGAGVFF. In DNA, the CDR3 is TGTGCCAGCAGTTTAAAGGAACTAGCGGGAGCCGGGGTGTTCTTC.